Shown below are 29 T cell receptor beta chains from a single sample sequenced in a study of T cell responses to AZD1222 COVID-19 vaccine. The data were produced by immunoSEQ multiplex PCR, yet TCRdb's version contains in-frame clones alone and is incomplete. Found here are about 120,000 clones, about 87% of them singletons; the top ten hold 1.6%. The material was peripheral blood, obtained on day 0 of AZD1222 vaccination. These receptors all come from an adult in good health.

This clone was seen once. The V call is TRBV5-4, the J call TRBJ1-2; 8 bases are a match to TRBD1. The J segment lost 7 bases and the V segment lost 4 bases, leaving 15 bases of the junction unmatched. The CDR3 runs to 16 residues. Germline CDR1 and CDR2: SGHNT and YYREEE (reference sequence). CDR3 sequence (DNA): TGTGCCAGCAGCGCCGGACAGGGTCAATATCCCCGTGGCTACACCTTC. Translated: CASSAGQGQYPRGYTF.

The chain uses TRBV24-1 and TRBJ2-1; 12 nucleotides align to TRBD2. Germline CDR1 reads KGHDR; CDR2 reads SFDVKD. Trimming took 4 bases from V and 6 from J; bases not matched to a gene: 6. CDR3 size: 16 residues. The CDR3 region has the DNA TGTGCCACCAGTGACTCCCTAGCGGGAGGGTTCAATGAGCAGTTCTTC. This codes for CATSDSLAGGFNEQFF.

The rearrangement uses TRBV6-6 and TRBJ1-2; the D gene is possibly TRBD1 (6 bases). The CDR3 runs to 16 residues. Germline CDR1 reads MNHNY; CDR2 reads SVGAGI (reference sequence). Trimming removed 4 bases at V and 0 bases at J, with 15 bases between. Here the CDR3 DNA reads TGTGCCAGCAGTTTGCGGACAGCAGCTTCTAACTATGGCTACACCTTC. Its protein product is CASSLRTAASNYGYTF.

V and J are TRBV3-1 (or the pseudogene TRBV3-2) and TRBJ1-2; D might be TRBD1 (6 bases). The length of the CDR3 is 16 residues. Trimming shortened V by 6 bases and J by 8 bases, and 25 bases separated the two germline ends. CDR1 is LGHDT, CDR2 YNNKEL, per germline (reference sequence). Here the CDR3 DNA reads TGTGCCAGCAGTCGTCCCACGGCAGGGGAGATTGGGGGCTACACCTTC. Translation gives CASSRPTAGEIGGYTF.

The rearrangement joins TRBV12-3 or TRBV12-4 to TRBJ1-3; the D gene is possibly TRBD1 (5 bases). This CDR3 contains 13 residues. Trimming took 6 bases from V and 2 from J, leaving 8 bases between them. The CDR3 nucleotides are TGTGCCAGCAGGGGGGGGGCTGGAAACACCATATATTTT. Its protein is CASRGGAGNTIYF.

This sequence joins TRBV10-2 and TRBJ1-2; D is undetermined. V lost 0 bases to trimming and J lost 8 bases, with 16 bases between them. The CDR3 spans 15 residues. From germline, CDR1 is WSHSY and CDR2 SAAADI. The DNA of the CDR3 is TGCGCCAGCAGTGAGTCCAGGCAAATCAGAAGCGGCTACACCTTC. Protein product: CASSESRQIRSGYTF.

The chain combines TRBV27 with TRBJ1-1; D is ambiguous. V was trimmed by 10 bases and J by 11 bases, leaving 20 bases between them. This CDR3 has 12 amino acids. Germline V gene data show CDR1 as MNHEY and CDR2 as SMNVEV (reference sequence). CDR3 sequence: CATRREGLKAFF. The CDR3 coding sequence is TGTGCCACCCGGAGAGAAGGTTTGAAGGCTTTCTTT.

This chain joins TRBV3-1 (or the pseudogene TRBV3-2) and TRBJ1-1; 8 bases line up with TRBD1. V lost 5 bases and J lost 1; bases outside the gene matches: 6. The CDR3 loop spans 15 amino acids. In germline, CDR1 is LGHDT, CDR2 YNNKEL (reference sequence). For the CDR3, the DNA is TGTGCCAGCAGCAATTCCGGGACAGGGAACACTGAAGCTTTCTTT. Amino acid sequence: CASSNSGTGNTEAFF.

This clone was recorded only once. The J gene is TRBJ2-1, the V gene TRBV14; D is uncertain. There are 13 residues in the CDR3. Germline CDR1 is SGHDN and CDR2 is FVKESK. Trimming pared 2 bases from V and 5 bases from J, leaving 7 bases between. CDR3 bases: TGTGCCAGCAGCCAATTCCGGAACAATGAGCAGTTCTTC. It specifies CASSQFRNNEQFF.

The CDR3 reads CAWSRGTVTNSPLHF. CDR3 sequence (DNA): TGTGCCTGGAGCCGAGGCACGGTCACTAATTCACCCCTCCACTTT. The chain is built from TRBV30 and TRBJ1-6; D gene uncertain. This CDR3 has 15 amino acids. The germline CDR1 and CDR2 sequences are GTSNPN and SVGIG (reference sequence). V was clipped by 3 bases and J by 6 bases, with 15 bases between them.

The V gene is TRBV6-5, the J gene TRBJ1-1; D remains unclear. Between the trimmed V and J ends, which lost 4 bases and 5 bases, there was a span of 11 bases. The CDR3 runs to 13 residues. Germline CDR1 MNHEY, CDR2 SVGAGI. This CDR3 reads CASSLTPGTEAFF. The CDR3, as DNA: TGTGCCAGCAGTTTGACCCCGGGGACTGAAGCTTTCTTT.

The CDR3 sequence is CASSFGSANQPQHF. Written as DNA, the CDR3 is TGTGCCAGCAGCTTTGGCAGTGCCAATCAGCCCCAGCATTTT. V gene TRBV7-2 combines with J gene TRBJ1-5; D gene uncertain. Germline values: CDR1 SGHTA, CDR2 FQGNSA. The CDR3 contains 14 residues. V shed 3 bases and J shed 3 bases, with 9 bases lying between them.

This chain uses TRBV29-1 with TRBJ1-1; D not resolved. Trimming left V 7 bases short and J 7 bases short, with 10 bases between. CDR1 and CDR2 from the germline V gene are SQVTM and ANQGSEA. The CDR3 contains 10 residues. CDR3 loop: CSALVGEAFF. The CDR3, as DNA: TGCAGCGCCCTCGTGGGTGAAGCTTTCTTT.

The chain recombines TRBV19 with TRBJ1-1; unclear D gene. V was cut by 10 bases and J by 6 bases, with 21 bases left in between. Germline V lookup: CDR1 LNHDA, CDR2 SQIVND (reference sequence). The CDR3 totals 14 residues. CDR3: CATAGRPPGAEAFF. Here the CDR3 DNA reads TGTGCCACGGCCGGGAGGCCCCCCGGCGCTGAAGCTTTCTTT. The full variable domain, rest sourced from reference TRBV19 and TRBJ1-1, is DGGITQSPKYLFRKEGQNVTLSCEQNLNHDAMYWYRQDPGQGLRLIYYSQIVNDFQKGDIAEGYSVSREKKESFPLTVTSAQKNPTAFYLCATAGRPPGAEAFFGQGTRLTVV.

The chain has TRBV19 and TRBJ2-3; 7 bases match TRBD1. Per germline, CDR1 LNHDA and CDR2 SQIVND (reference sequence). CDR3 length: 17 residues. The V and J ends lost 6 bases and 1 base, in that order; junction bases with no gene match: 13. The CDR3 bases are TGTGCCAGTAGAGGGGGCATCGGACAGGCGCGCACAGATACGCAGTATTTT. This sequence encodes CASRGGIGQARTDTQYF.

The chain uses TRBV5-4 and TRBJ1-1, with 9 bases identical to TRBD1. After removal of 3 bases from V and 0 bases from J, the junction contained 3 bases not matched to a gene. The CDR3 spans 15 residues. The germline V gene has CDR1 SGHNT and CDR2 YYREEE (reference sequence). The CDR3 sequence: CASSSDRGMNTEAFF. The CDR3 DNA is TGTGCCAGCAGCTCGGACAGGGGAATGAACACTGAAGCTTTCTTT.

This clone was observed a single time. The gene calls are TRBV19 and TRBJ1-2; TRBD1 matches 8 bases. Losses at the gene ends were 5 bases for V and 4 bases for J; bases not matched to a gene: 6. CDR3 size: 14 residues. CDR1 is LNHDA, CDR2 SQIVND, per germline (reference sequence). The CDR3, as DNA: TGTGCCAGTAGTGAACGACAGGGGAGCTATGGCTACACCTTC. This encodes CASSERQGSYGYTF.

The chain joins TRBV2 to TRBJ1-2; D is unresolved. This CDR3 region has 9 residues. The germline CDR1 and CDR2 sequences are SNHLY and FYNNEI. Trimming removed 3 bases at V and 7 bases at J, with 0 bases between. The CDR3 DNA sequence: TGTGCCAGCAGTGATGGCTACACCTTC. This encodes CASSDGYTF.

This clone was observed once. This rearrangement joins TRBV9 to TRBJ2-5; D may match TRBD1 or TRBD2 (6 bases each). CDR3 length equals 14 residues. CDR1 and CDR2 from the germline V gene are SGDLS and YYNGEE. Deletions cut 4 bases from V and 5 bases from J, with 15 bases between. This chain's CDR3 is CASSTRGTSETQYF. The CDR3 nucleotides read TGTGCCAGCAGCACCCGCGGGACATCGGAGACCCAGTACTTC.

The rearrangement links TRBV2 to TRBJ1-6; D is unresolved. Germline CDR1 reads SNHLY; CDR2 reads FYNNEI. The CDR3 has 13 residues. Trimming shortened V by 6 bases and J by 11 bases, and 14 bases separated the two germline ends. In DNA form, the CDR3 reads TGTGCCAGCAGCCCCGCAGTTTCGGCACCCCTCCACTTT. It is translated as CASSPAVSAPLHF. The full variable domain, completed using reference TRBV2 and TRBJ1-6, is EPEVTQTPSHQVTQMGQEVILRCVPISNHLYFYWYRQILGQKVEFLVSFYNNEISEKSEIFDDQFSVERPDGSNFTLKIRSTKLEDSAMYFCASSPAVSAPLHFGNGTRLTVT.

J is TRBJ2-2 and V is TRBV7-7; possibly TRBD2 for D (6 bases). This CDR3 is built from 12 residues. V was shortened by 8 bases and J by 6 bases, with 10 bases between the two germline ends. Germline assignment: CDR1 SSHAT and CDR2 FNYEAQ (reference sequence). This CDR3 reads CASGGIPGELFF. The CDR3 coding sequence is TGTGCCAGCGGGGGGATTCCCGGGGAGCTGTTTTTT.

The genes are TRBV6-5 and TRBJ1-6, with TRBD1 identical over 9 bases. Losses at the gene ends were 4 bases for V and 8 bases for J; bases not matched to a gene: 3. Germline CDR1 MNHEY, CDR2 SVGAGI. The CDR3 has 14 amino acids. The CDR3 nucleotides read TGTGCCAGCAGTTGGACAGGGGCAGATTCACCCCTCCACTTT. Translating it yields CASSWTGADSPLHF.

For the CDR3, the DNA is TGTGCCAGTAGTGACCTGGTTGGGAATGAGCAGTTCTTC. It encodes CASSDLVGNEQFF. This chain joins TRBV19 and TRBJ2-1; no clear D. CDR3 length: 13 amino acids. Trimming left V 5 bases short and J 7 bases short, with 12 bases between. Germline CDR1 and CDR2: LNHDA and SQIVND (reference sequence).

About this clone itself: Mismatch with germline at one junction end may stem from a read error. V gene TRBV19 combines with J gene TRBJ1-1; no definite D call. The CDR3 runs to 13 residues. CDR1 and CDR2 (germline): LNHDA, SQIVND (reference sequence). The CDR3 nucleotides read TGTGCCAGTAGTTTGGGCTTGAAGACTGAAGCTTTCTTT. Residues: CASSLGLKTEAFF.

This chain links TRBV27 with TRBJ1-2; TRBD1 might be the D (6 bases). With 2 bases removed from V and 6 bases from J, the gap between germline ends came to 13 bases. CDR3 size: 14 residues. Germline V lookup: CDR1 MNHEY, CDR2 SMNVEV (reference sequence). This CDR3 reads CASSLKPGAHGYTF. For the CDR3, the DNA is TGTGCCAGCAGTTTAAAACCAGGGGCGCATGGCTACACCTTC.

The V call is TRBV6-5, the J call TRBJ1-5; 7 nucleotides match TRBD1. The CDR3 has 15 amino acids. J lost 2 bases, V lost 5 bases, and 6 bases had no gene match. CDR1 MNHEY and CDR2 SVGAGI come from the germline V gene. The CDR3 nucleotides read TGTGCCAGCAGTATCGACAGGGCTGGCAATCAGCCCCAGCATTTT. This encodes CASSIDRAGNQPQHF.

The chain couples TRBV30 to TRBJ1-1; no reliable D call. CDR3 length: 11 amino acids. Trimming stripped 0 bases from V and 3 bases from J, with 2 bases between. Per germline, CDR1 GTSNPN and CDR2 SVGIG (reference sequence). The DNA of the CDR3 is TGTGCCTGGAGTGTAGACACTGAAGCTTTCTTT. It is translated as CAWSVDTEAFF.

CDR3 loop: CASSLGSIEQYF. CDR3 coding DNA: TGTGCCAGCAGCTTAGGATCAATCGAGCAGTACTTC. The rearrangement links TRBV7-2 to TRBJ2-7; D is unresolved. Looked up from germline, CDR1 is SGHTA and CDR2 is FQGNSA. There are 12 residues in the CDR3. Trimming cost V 1 base and J 6 bases, with 7 bases left between them.

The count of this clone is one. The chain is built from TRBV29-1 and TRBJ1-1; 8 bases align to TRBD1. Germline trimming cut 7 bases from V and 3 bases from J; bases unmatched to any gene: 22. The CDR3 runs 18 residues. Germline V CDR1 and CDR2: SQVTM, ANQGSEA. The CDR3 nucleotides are TGCAGCGCAATGCCTTACAGGGGGTTGGGTGGCTTTGACACTGAAGCTTTCTTT. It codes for CSAMPYRGLGGFDTEAFF.